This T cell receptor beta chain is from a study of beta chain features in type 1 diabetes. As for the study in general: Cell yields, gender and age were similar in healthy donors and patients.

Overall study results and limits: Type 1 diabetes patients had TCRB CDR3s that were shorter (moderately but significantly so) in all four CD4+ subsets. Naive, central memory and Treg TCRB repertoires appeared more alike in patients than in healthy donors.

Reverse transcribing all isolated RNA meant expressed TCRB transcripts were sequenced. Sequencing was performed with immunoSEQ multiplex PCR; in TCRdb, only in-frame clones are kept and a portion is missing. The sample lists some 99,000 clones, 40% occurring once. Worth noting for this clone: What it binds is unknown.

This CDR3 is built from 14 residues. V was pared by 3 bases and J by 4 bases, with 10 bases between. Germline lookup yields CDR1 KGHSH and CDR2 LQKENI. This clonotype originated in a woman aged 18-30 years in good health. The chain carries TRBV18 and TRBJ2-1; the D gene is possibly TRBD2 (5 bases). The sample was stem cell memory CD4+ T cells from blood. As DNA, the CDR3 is TGTGCCAGCTCACCTAGCGCCTCATACAATGAGCAGTTCTTC. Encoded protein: CASSPSASYNEQFF.